The 28 T cell receptor beta chains below all came from one sample that was sequenced in a study of cytomegalovirus exposure and HLA in healthy donors. Assay used: immunoSEQ multiplex PCR; TCRdb lists only in-frame clones, some missing. The sample holds about 150,000 clones, 70% to 90% seen once. The sample consisted of PBMCs. These receptors came from a young man in good health and CMV-seropositive.

The rearrangement links TRBV9 to TRBJ2-3; D is possibly TRBD1 (6 bases). Trimming pared 0 bases from V and 4 bases from J, leaving 12 bases between. CDR3 length equals 15 residues. Germline CDR1 SGDLS, CDR2 YYNGEE. CDR3 loop: CASSVGGGAADTQYF. The CDR3 nucleotides read TGTGCCAGCAGCGTAGGAGGGGGTGCGGCAGATACGCAGTATTTT.

The J gene is TRBJ2-7, the V gene TRBV5-1, with a weak D call TRBD1 (5 bases). Germline assignment: CDR1 SGHRS and CDR2 YFSETQ. V shed 1 base and J shed 4 bases, with 9 bases lying between them. This CDR3 has 13 residues. CDR3 protein: CASSLQGIYEQYF. The CDR3 bases are TGCGCCAGCAGCTTGCAGGGTATTTACGAGCAGTACTTC.

About this clone: At the DNA level, this CDR3 is encoded by other sequences in the same sample as well. CDR3 DNA sequence: TGCGCCAGCAGCTGGGACTCCTCCTACGAGCAGTACTTC. Protein: CASSWDSSYEQYF. This chain uses TRBV5-1 with TRBJ2-7, with a weak D call TRBD2 (6 bases). V dropped 3 bases and J dropped 0 bases, with 7 bases sitting between them. CDR1 is SGHRS and CDR2 is YFSETQ in the germline V gene. The CDR3 is 13 amino acids.

The chain couples TRBV5-1 to TRBJ2-7; no clear D gene. The germline CDR1 and CDR2 sequences are SGHRS and YFSETQ. The CDR3 runs 15 residues. V gave up 0 bases and J gave up 0 bases, with 10 bases separating them. In nucleotides, the CDR3 is TGCGCCAGCAGCTTGGTTGGCGCAGGCTCCTACGAGCAGTACTTC. Protein product: CASSLVGAGSYEQYF.

The chain couples TRBV11-2 to TRBJ1-2, with 8 bases identical to TRBD1. J was trimmed by 8 bases and V by 2 bases; bases with no gene match: 13. Germline V gives CDR1 SGHAT, CDR2 FQNNGV. CDR3 length: 16 residues. In DNA, the CDR3 is TGTGCCAGCAGCTTACTGACAGGGGACGGCCTTGGGGGCTACACCTTC. It is translated as CASSLLTGDGLGGYTF.

The chain combines TRBV29-1 with TRBJ2-7; a weak D match, TRBD1 (6 bases). CDR3 length: 13 residues. Germline CDR1 is SQVTM and CDR2 is ANQGSEA. V lost 5 bases and J lost 3, with 14 bases in between. The chain's CDR3 is CSVSGEYFYEQYF. CDR3 sequence (DNA): TGCAGCGTTTCAGGGGAATACTTCTACGAGCAGTACTTC.

The chain employs TRBV7-9 and TRBJ1-2; D uncertain. The V gene's germline CDR1 is SEHNR and CDR2 FQNEAQ (reference sequence). Trimming took 2 bases from V and 5 from J, leaving 12 bases between them. CDR3 size: 14 residues. The CDR3 DNA sequence: TGTGCCAGCAGCTTACCCACAGCGGGGTATGGCTACACCTTC. This codes for CASSLPTAGYGYTF.

V usage is TRBV4-3 and J usage is TRBJ2-2; 10 nucleotides line up with TRBD1. Per the germline V gene, CDR1 is LGHNA and CDR2 is YSLEER. Germline trimming cut 4 bases from V and 5 bases from J; bases unmatched to any gene: 10. This CDR3 has 17 residues. CDR3 DNA: TGCGCCAGCAGCCCCCTGACAGGGGGCCCAGGGACCGGGGAGCTGTTTTTT. It encodes CASSPLTGGPGTGELFF.

The chain joins TRBV10-2 to TRBJ2-7, with 11 bases identical to TRBD1. CDR3 length equals 14 residues. CDR1 is WSHSY and CDR2 is SAAADI in the germline V gene. After removal of 7 bases from V and 0 bases from J, the junction contained 2 bases not matched to a gene. The CDR3 DNA sequence: TGCGCCAGCACGGGACAGGGGGGCTCCTACGAGCAGTACTTC. The encoded protein is CASTGQGGSYEQYF.

This clone was seen once. The genes are TRBV29-1 and TRBJ1-4; TRBD1 is a possible D gene (5 bases). CDR3 length: 12 amino acids. V lost 6 bases, J lost 4 bases, and 9 bases lay in between. CDR1 and CDR2 from the germline V gene are SQVTM and ANQGSEA. CDR3 protein: CSVGQNNEKLFF. The CDR3 coding sequence is TGCAGCGTGGGGCAGAATAATGAAAAACTGTTTTTT.

This clone was seen just once. This chain connects TRBV2 to TRBJ2-5; TRBD1 is a possible D gene (6 bases). The CDR3 is 13 amino acids. The germline gives CDR1 SNHLY, CDR2 FYNNEI. Trimming removed 9 bases from V and 5 bases from J, with 16 bases in between. The CDR3 sequence is CASQTGLGETQYF. CDR3 DNA: TGTGCCAGTCAGACAGGCCTGGGGGAGACCCAGTACTTC. The full variable domain, rest sourced from reference TRBV2 and TRBJ2-5, is EPEVTQTPSHQVTQMGQEVILRCVPISNHLYFYWYRQILGQKVEFLVSFYNNEISEKSEIFDDQFSVERPDGSNFTLKIRSTKLEDSAMYFCASQTGLGETQYFGPGTRLLVL.

This clone appeared a single time. The chain uses TRBV13 and TRBJ2-6, with 9 bases fitting TRBD1. The CDR3 totals 17 residues. V was clipped by 0 bases and J by 0 bases; unmatched bases: 0. The germline gives CDR1 PRHDT, CDR2 FYEKMQ (reference sequence). This CDR3 reads CASSLGGQGSGANVLTF. The CDR3 coding sequence is TGTGCCAGCAGCTTAGGGGGACAGGGCTCTGGGGCCAACGTCCTGACTTTC. Drawing the rest from reference TRBV13 and TRBJ2-6, the complete variable domain is AAGVIQSPRHLIKEKRETATLKCYPIPRHDTVYWYQQGPGQDPQFLISFYEKMQSDKGSIPDRFSAQQFSDYHSELNMSSLELGDSALYFCASSLGGQGSGANVLTFGAGSRLTVL.

As for this clone: At the DNA level, this CDR3 is encoded by other sequences in the same sample as well. The chain links TRBV6-6 to TRBJ2-5; no firm D call. Looked up from germline, CDR1 is MNHNY and CDR2 is SVGAGI (reference sequence). CDR3 length: 11 amino acids. V was trimmed by 6 bases and J by 4 bases, leaving 6 bases between them. Written as DNA, the CDR3 is TGTGCCAGCAGCCCCAGAGAGACCCAGTACTTC. Its translation: CASSPRETQYF.

The CDR3: CAPTTGSTPPPKNTEAFF. The CDR3 DNA is TGCGCCCCCACGACAGGTTCCACCCCTCCGCCGAAGAACACTGAAGCTTTCTTT. This chain joins TRBV5-1 and TRBJ1-1; tentative D call: TRBD1 (6 bases). V was trimmed by 10 bases and J by 1 base, leaving 29 bases between them. Germline-derived CDR1 and CDR2 are SGHRS and YFSETQ. The CDR3 length is 18 residues.

CDR3 bases: TGCAGCGTACCCGGACTAGCGGGCCAAGAGACCCAGTACTTC. This translates into CSVPGLAGQETQYF. The J gene is TRBJ2-5, the V gene TRBV29-1, with TRBD2 matching over 11 bases. This CDR3 contains 14 residues. The trim removed 6 bases at V and 1 base at J, leaving 4 bases unmatched. From germline, CDR1 is SQVTM and CDR2 ANQGSEA.

This clone appeared a few times. The rearrangement joins TRBV27 to TRBJ1-3; the match to TRBD1 covers 7 bases. CDR3 length equals 16 residues. Looked up from germline, CDR1 is MNHEY and CDR2 is SMNVEV (reference sequence). V lost 5 bases and J lost 2; bases outside the gene matches: 9. For the CDR3, the DNA is TGTGCCAGCAGTCCCAGACAGGGTGCGACTGGAAACACCATATATTTT. It translates to CASSPRQGATGNTIYF.

This chain joins TRBV18 and TRBJ1-1; D gene unclear. With 6 bases removed from V and 1 base from J, the gap between germline ends came to 6 bases. The CDR3 is 12 residues long. CDR1 and CDR2 (germline): KGHSH, LQKENI. The CDR3 DNA follows: TGTGCCAGCTCTCCGGGGAACACTGAAGCTTTCTTT. This gives the protein CASSPGNTEAFF.

V is TRBV7-8 and J is TRBJ2-1, with D perhaps matching TRBD1 (5 bases). CDR1 and CDR2 from the germline V gene are SGHVS and FQNEAQ. The CDR3 loop spans 13 amino acids. The germline V and J ends were trimmed by 0 bases and 9 bases, with 9 bases remaining between them. This CDR3 is CASSLAETGEQFF. The DNA for the CDR3 is TGTGCCAGCAGCTTAGCGGAAACAGGTGAGCAGTTCTTC.

This clone came up a few times. The chain is built from TRBV7-2 and TRBJ1-1; 9 nucleotides agree with TRBD1. This CDR3 has 14 amino acids. Germline CDR1 and CDR2: SGHTA and FQGNSA. The V and J ends lost 4 bases and 5 bases, in that order; junction bases with no gene match: 5. As DNA, the CDR3 is TGTGCCAGCAGCTATCGGACAGGGGTGACTGAAGCTTTCTTT. Translating gives CASSYRTGVTEAFF.

J is TRBJ2-7 and V is TRBV5-4; 8 positions agree with TRBD1. In germline, CDR1 is SGHNT, CDR2 YYREEE (reference sequence). After removal of 3 bases from V and 4 bases from J, the junction contained 9 bases not matched to a gene. This CDR3 is built from 15 residues. The CDR3 loop is CASSSSSGDRYEQYF. The CDR3 bases are TGTGCCAGCAGCTCCTCTTCGGGGGACAGGTACGAGCAGTACTTC. Based on the CDR3 plus reference TRBV5-4 and TRBJ2-7, the full variable domain is ETGVTQSPTHLIKTRGQQVTLRCSSQSGHNTVSWYQQALGQGPQFIFQYYREEENGRGNFPPRFSGLQFPNYSSELNVNALELDDSALYLCASSSSSGDRYEQYFGPGTRLTVT.

The chain combines TRBV6-1 with TRBJ1-5, with TRBD1 as a possible D gene (6 bases). CDR1 and CDR2 from the germline V gene are MNHNS and SASEGT. The length of the CDR3 is 17 residues. V lost 1 base and J 3 bases, leaving 16 bases between the germline ends. CDR3 in DNA: TGTGCCAGCAGTGAAGGGAGGACAGCTCCCACCAATCAGCCCCAGCATTTT. Translating it yields CASSEGRTAPTNQPQHF.

The rearrangement links TRBV28 to TRBJ2-7, with 14 nucleotides matching TRBD2. The CDR3 runs to 17 residues. V was clipped by 7 bases and J by 5 bases; unmatched bases: 13. CDR1 MDHEN and CDR2 SYDVKM come from the germline V gene. The DNA for the CDR3 is TGTGCCAGCACCCCCGGCGGGACTAGCGGGAGAACGAACGAGCAGTACTTC. This sequence encodes CASTPGGTSGRTNEQYF.

This chain uses TRBV18 with TRBJ2-3; 9 bases are a match to TRBD2. The germline V gene has CDR1 KGHSH and CDR2 LQKENI. The V and J ends lost 5 bases and 4 bases, in that order; junction bases with no gene match: 16. The CDR3 consists of 18 residues. The CDR3 sequence: CASSTLAGQRRGADTQYF. The CDR3 DNA reads TGTGCCAGCTCAACACTAGCGGGCCAAAGGCGGGGCGCAGATACGCAGTATTTT.

This clone was counted once. The genes are TRBV10-3 and TRBJ1-5; 7 nucleotides line up with TRBD1. V dropped 11 bases and J dropped 0; count of bases not matched to a gene: 16. Per the germline V gene, CDR1 is ENHRY and CDR2 is SYGVKD. The CDR3 sequence is 17 residues long. The CDR3 reads CAPQGDRVGDSNQPQHF. The CDR3 DNA sequence: TGTGCCCCCCAGGGGGACAGAGTCGGGGATAGCAATCAGCCCCAGCATTTT.

The chain carries TRBV2 and TRBJ2-3; D is ambiguous. Trimming pared 1 base from V and 3 bases from J, leaving 11 bases between. Germline CDR1 and CDR2: SNHLY and FYNNEI. The CDR3 length is 15 residues. Written as DNA, the CDR3 is TGTGCCAGCAGTGAAGAGGAGCTCGGGACAGATACGCAGTATTTT. As protein: CASSEEELGTDTQYF.

This clone was observed a handful of times. V usage is TRBV5-5 and J usage is TRBJ1-1, with D possibly being TRBD1 (6 bases). The CDR3 extends over 13 amino acids. V lost 4 bases, J lost 8 bases, and 15 bases lay in between. The germline V gene has CDR1 SGHKS and CDR2 YYEKEE (reference sequence). In DNA, the CDR3 is TGTGCCAGCAGCCCTGATGACAGGCCCGAAGCTTTCTTT. As protein: CASSPDDRPEAFF.

The chain combines TRBV28 with TRBJ2-2; 10 bases fit TRBD1. From germline, CDR1 is MDHEN and CDR2 SYDVKM. This CDR3 is built from 16 residues. The V and J ends lost 6 bases and 4 bases, in that order; junction bases with no gene match: 8. CDR3 in DNA: TGTGCCAGCAGACTGGGGGGACAGGGGCGCACCGGGGAGCTGTTTTTT. Encoded protein: CASRLGGQGRTGELFF.

The chain couples TRBV30 to TRBJ2-7; maybe TRBD1 (6 bases). This CDR3 spans 12 amino acids. The ends were cut back, 5 bases at V and 2 bases at J, with 10 bases in the middle. Germline lookup yields CDR1 GTSNPN and CDR2 SVGIG (reference sequence). CDR3 sequence reads: CAWGRQAYEQYF. The CDR3 region has the DNA TGTGCCTGGGGGAGACAGGCCTACGAGCAGTACTTC.